This record covers a single T cell receptor beta chain. The data were taken from a study of control samples from healthy donors and cancer patients. Germline loops: CDR1 SGHNT, CDR2 YYREEE (reference sequence). The CDR3 has 15 residues. V trimming: 4 bases; J trimming: 0 bases; junction bases outside the gene matches: 4. Sequencing used immunoSEQ multiplex PCR; TCRdb keeps in-frame clones, though not all of them. The table shows around 130,000 clones, with around nine tenths occurring only once. The chain carries TRBV5-4 and TRBJ2-3; 8 bases fit TRBD2. This receptor was identified in a man in his forties or fifties in good health. Sample: blood. The CDR3 loop reads CASSPGLVSTDTQYF. In DNA, the CDR3 is TGTGCCAGCAGCCCGGGACTAGTTAGCACAGATACGCAGTATTTT.